The rows below give T cell receptor beta chains drawn from one sample of a study of blood T cell repertoires in COVID-19. Data came from immunoSEQ multiplex PCR; TCRdb stores just in-frame clones and leaves some out. The table lists 210,000 or so clones, about nine tenths of them singletons, with 4% to 5.5% in the top ten. The sequenced material came from peripheral blood. The receptors here all came from a woman between 40 and 55 years old with acute or convalescent COVID-19. The CDR3 runs from the conserved cysteine through the conserved F or W. Each record gives: D gene, clone size, V gene, CDR3 length, J gene, CDR3 protein, CDR3 DNA. D genes are given only for firm matches. For some rows the clone size is stated as once, few or many, or as a class when expanded; others skip it.

D gene: -; clone size: -; V gene: TRBV10-3; CDR3 length: 12; J gene: TRBJ1-2; CDR3 protein: CAISRANYGYTF; CDR3 DNA: TGTGCCATATCGAGAGCTAACTATGGCTACACCTTC
D gene: TRBD2; clone size: -; V gene: TRBV11-3; CDR3 length: 17; J gene: TRBJ2-2; CDR3 protein: CASSLGRFGGADGELFF; CDR3 DNA: TGTGCCAGCAGCTTAGGACGTTTCGGGGGGGCGGACGGGGAGCTGTTTTTT
D gene: -; clone size: -; V gene: TRBV11-3; CDR3 length: 15; J gene: TRBJ2-6; CDR3 protein: CASSHRGSGANVLTF; CDR3 DNA: TGTGCCAGCAGCCACCGGGGGTCTGGGGCCAACGTCCTGACTTTC
D gene: TRBD1; clone size: -; V gene: TRBV5-1; CDR3 length: 16; J gene: TRBJ1-1; CDR3 protein: CASSQGDRTIRVEAFF; CDR3 DNA: TGCGCCAGCAGCCAAGGGGACAGGACCATCCGTGTTGAAGCTTTCTTT
D gene: -; clone size: -; V gene: TRBV5-6; CDR3 length: 12; J gene: TRBJ1-2; CDR3 protein: CATSVGRSGYTF; CDR3 DNA: TGTGCCACCTCTGTGGGGCGAAGTGGCTACACCTTC
D gene: TRBD1; clone size: -; V gene: TRBV29-1; CDR3 length: 14; J gene: TRBJ1-1; CDR3 protein: CSVELGQTNTEAFF; CDR3 DNA: TGCAGCGTTGAATTGGGACAGACGAACACTGAAGCTTTCTTT
D gene: -; clone size: -; V gene: TRBV5-5; CDR3 length: 15; J gene: TRBJ1-4; CDR3 protein: CASSLRGSTNEKLFF; CDR3 DNA: TGTGCCAGCAGCTTGAGGGGCTCAACTAATGAAAAACTGTTTTTT
D gene: TRBD1; clone size: -; V gene: TRBV19; CDR3 length: 17; J gene: TRBJ1-2; CDR3 protein: CASSIPFTGGALYGYTF; CDR3 DNA: TGTGCCAGTAGTATCCCATTCACAGGGGGCGCTTTGTATGGCTACACCTTC
D gene: -; clone size: -; V gene: TRBV30; CDR3 length: 14; J gene: TRBJ1-1; CDR3 protein: CAWSVPPGNTEAFF; CDR3 DNA: TGTGCCTGGAGTGTACCCCCGGGAAACACTGAAGCTTTCTTT
D gene: TRBD1; clone size: -; V gene: TRBV24-1; CDR3 length: 16; J gene: TRBJ2-3; CDR3 protein: CATSDFGTGWVYTQYF; CDR3 DNA: TGTGCCACCAGTGATTTCGGGACAGGGTGGGTATATACGCAGTATTTT
D gene: TRBD2; clone size: -; V gene: TRBV7-8; CDR3 length: 18; J gene: TRBJ2-5; CDR3 protein: CASSLVSGLAGGEETQYF; CDR3 DNA: TGTGCCAGCAGCTTAGTAAGCGGACTAGCGGGGGGAGAGGAGACCCAGTACTTC
D gene: TRBD1; clone size: -; V gene: TRBV11-2; CDR3 length: 14; J gene: TRBJ1-1; CDR3 protein: CASSIGQGSTEAFF; CDR3 DNA: TGTGCCAGCAGCATAGGACAGGGTAGCACTGAAGCTTTCTTT
D gene: -; clone size: once; V gene: TRBV20-1; CDR3 length: 14; J gene: TRBJ1-6; CDR3 protein: CSASYGQRGSPLHF; CDR3 DNA: TGCAGTGCTAGTTATGGACAGCGGGGATCACCCCTCCACTTT
D gene: TRBD1; clone size: -; V gene: TRBV5-1; CDR3 length: 18; J gene: TRBJ1-1; CDR3 protein: CASSLTRSLQGARTEAFF; CDR3 DNA: TGCGCCAGCAGCCTCACACGGAGCCTACAGGGGGCGAGAACTGAAGCTTTCTTT
D gene: -; clone size: -; V gene: TRBV3-1/TRBV3-2; CDR3 length: 13; J gene: TRBJ1-2; CDR3 protein: CASSPGTHYGYTF; CDR3 DNA: TGTGCCAGCAGCCCCGGGACACACTATGGCTACACCTTC
D gene: -; clone size: -; V gene: TRBV19; CDR3 length: 15; J gene: TRBJ1-3; CDR3 protein: CASSSQPAGGNTIYF; CDR3 DNA: TGTGCCAGTAGTTCACAGCCTGCAGGGGGAAACACCATATATTTT
D gene: -; clone size: once; V gene: TRBV6-5; CDR3 length: 12; J gene: TRBJ2-1; CDR3 protein: CASRSPNNEQFF; CDR3 DNA: TGTGCCAGCAGGTCGCCTAACAATGAGCAGTTCTTC
D gene: -; clone size: -; V gene: TRBV6-1; CDR3 length: 16; J gene: TRBJ1-2; CDR3 protein: CASSESGIFINYGYTF; CDR3 DNA: TGTGCCAGCAGTGAAAGTGGCATATTCATAAACTATGGCTACACCTTC
D gene: TRBD1; clone size: many; V gene: TRBV6-6; CDR3 length: 18; J gene: TRBJ2-3; CDR3 protein: CASSPKRDRILDRAAQYF; CDR3 DNA: TGTGCCAGCAGTCCAAAACGGGACAGGATATTGGACAGGGCGGCGCAGTATTTT